Sequencing of this T cell receptor beta chain was carried out in a study of spatial heterogeneity in lung cancer. TCRdb re-analysed the 5' RACE reads in MiXCR, keeping a single row per CDR3 protein. In the table there are about 38,000 distinct CDR3 sequences, 5.2% of which are singletons. Sample time point: sample taken at primary tumor resection. The sequenced material consisted of unsorted whole RNA from tumor, nontumor lung or frozen PBMC. The cohort: about 79 early-stage, untreated non-small cell lung cancer patients. Germline values: CDR1 SGHDT, CDR2 YYEEEE. Germline trimming cut 1 base from V and 4 bases from J; bases unmatched to any gene: 4. The CDR3 extends over 14 amino acids.

Here the sequenced sample was PBMCs, taken at surgery. This rearrangement joins TRBV5-6 to TRBJ1-1, with 7 bases matching TRBD1. The receptor comes from a female donor with early-stage non-small cell lung cancer. The CDR3, as DNA: TGTGCCAGCAGCTTGAAGACAGGGTCCACTGAAGCTTTCTTT. This encodes CASSLKTGSTEAFF.